The present entry profiles one TCR beta chain with its context. No antigen is known for it. The data originate from a study of Ad26.COV2.S vaccination and SARS-CoV-2 variants. Overall study findings and caveats: Vaccinees and placebo recipients showed similar non-spike TCR breadth. The authors reported substantial breadth in spike-specific CD8+ and CD4+ T cell responses after vaccination.

The table came from immunoSEQ multiplex PCR; TCRdb's copy has only in-frame clones and leaves some out. This table has 350,000 to 450,000 clones, roughly 81% appearing once. This CDR3 is 15 amino acids long. CDR1 is SGHRS and CDR2 is YFSETQ in the germline V gene. Losses at the gene ends were 0 bases for V and 6 bases for J; bases not matched to a gene: 5. Stated treatment: over 15 received Ad26.COV2.S at low or high dose, single or two shots; roughly five received placebo; per-sample allocation not given. Repertoires come from day 63 after the first vaccine or placebo injection. Sequenced here: peripheral blood, sampled in a trial of Ad26.COV2.S vaccine versus placebo. This sequence joins TRBV5-1 and TRBJ2-1; 8 nucleotides align to TRBD1. The sequence was obtained from a person between 18 and 60 years old who received the Ad26.COV2.S COVID-19 vaccine or a placebo. In DNA, the CDR3 is TGCGCCAGCAGCTTGGAGCGGACAGGGATCAATGAGCAGTTCTTC. This sequence encodes CASSLERTGINEQFF.